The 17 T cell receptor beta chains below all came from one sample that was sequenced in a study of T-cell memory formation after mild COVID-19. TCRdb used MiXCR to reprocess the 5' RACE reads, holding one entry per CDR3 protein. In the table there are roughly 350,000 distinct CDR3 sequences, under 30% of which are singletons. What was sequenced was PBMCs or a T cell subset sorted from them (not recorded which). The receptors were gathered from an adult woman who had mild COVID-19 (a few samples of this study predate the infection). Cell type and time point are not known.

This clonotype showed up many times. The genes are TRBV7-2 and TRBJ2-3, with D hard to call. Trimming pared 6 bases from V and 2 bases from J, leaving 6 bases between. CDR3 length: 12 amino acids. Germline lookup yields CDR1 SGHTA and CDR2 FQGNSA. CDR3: CASSAYTDTQYF. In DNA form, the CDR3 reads TGTGCCAGCAGTGCTTACACAGATACGCAGTATTTT.

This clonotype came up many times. CDR3 in amino acids: CASSQSGTDTQYF. The CDR3 DNA reads as TGTGCCAGCAGCCAATCGGGGACAGATACGCAGTATTTT. The V gene is TRBV7-8, the J gene TRBJ2-3; D is possibly TRBD2 (5 bases). Deletions cut 5 bases from V and 3 bases from J, with 9 bases between. Germline CDR1 and CDR2: SGHVS and FQNEAQ. The CDR3 is 13 residues long.

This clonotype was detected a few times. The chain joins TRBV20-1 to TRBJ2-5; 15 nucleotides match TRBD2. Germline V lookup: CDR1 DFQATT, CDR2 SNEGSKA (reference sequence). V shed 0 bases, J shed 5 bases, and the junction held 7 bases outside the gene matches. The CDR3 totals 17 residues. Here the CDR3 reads CSAREGLAGGRLETQYF. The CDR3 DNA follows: TGCAGTGCTAGAGAGGGACTAGCGGGGGGAAGGCTTGAGACCCAGTACTTC.

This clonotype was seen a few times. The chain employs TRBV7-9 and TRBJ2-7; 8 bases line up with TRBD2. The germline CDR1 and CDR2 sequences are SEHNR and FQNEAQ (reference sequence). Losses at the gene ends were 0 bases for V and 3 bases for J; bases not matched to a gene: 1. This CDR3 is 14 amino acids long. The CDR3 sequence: CASSLAAGGYEQYF. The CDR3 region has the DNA TGTGCCAGCAGCTTAGCGGCGGGGGGCTACGAGCAGTACTTC.

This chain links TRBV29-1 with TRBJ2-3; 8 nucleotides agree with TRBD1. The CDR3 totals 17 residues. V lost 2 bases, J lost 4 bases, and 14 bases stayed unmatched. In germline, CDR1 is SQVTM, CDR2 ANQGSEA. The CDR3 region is CSVETGQAIMGADTQYF. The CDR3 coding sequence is TGCAGCGTTGAAACGGGACAGGCGATTATGGGGGCAGATACGCAGTATTTT.

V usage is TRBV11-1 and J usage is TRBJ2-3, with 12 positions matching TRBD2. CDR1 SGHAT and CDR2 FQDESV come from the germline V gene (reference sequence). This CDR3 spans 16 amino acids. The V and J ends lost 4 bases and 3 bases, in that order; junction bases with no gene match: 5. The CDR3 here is CASSSGLAGRTDTQYF. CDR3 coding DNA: TGTGCCAGCAGCTCCGGACTAGCGGGAAGGACAGATACGCAGTATTTT.

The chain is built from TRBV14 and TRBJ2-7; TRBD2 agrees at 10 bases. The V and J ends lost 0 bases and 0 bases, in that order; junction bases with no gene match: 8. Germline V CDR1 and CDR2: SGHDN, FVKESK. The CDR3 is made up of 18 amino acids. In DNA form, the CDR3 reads TGTGCCAGCAGCCAAGACCCACTTAGCGGGAGGTCCTCCTACGAGCAGTACTTC. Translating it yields CASSQDPLSGRSSYEQYF.

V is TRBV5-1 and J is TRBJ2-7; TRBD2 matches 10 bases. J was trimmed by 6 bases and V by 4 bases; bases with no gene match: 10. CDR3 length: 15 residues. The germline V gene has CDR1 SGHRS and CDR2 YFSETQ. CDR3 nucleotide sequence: TGCGCCAGCAGCGCCACCCTAGCGGGAGAGGGCGAGCAGTACTTC. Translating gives CASSATLAGEGEQYF.

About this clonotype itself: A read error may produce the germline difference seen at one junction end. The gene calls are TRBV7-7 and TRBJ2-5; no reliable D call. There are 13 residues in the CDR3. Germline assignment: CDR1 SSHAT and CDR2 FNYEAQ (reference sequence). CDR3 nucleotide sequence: TGTGCTAGCAGCCTACAGATACAAGAGACCCAGTACTTC. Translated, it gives CASSLQIQETQYF.

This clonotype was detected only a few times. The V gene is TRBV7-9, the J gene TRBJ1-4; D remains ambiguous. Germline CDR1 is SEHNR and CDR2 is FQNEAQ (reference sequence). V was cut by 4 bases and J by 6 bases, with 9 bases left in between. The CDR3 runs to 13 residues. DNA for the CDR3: TGTGCCAGCAGCTCCCAGTCGCATGAAAAACTGTTTTTT. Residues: CASSSQSHEKLFF.

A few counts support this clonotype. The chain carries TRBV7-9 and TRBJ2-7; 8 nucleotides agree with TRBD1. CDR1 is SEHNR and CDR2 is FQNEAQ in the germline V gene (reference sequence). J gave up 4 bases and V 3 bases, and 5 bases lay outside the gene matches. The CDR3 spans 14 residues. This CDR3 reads CASSFDRGWYEQYF. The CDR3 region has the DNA TGTGCCAGCAGCTTTGACAGGGGATGGTACGAGCAGTACTTC.

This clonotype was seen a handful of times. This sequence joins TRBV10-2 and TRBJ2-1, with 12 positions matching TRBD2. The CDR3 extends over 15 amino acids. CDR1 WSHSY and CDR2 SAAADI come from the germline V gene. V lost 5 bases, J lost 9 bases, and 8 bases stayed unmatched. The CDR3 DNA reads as TGCGCCAGCAGTAGGACTAGCGGGGTCCTCGGTGAGCAGTTCTTC. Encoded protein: CASSRTSGVLGEQFF.

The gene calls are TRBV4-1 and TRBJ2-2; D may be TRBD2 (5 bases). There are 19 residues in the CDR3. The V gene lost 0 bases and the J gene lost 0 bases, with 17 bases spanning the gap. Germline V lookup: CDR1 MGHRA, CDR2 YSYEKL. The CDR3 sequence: CASSQDPLQTTTNTGELFF. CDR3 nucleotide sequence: TGCGCCAGCAGCCAAGATCCATTACAGACTACAACGAACACCGGGGAGCTGTTTTTT.

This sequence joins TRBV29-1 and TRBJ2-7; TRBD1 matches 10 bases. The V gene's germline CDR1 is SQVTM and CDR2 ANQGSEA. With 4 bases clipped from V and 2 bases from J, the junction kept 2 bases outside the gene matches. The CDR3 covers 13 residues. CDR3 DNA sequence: TGCAGCGTTGTTGGGACAGGGGCCTACGAGCAGTACTTC. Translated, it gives CSVVGTGAYEQYF.

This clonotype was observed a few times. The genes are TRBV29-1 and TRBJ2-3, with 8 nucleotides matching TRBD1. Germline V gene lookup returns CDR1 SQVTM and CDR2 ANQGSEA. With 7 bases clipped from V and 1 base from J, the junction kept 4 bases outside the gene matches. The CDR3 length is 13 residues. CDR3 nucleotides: TGCAGCGGCGGGACAGGTGGCACAGATACGCAGTATTTT. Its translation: CSGGTGGTDTQYF.

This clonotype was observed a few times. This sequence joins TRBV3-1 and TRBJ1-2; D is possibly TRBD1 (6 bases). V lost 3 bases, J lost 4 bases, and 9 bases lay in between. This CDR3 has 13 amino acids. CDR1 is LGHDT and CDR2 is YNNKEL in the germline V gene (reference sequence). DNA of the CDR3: TGTGCCAGCAGCCAGGACAGTTTCTATGGCTACACCTTC. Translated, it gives CASSQDSFYGYTF. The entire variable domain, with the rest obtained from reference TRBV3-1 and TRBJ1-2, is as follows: DTAVSQTPKYLVTQMGNDKSIKCEQNLGHDTMYWYKQDSKKFLKIMFSYNNKELIINETVPNRFSPKSPDKAHLNLHINSLELGDSAVYFCASSQDSFYGYTFGSGTRLTVV.

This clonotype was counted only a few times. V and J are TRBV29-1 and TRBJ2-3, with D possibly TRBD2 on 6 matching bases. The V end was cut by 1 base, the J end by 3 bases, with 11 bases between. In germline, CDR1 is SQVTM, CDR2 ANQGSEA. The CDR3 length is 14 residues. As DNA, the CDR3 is TGCAGCGTTGAAGGACTAGATCATACAGATACGCAGTATTTT. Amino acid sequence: CSVEGLDHTDTQYF.